Reported below is one TCR beta chain. Germline lookup yields CDR1 MNHEY and CDR2 SMNVEV (reference sequence). The CDR3 has 17 amino acids. Unmatched junction bases numbered 9, after V lost 4 bases and J lost 0 bases. This entry comes from a study of blood T cell repertoires in COVID-19. About the study: Sites across the United States, Italy and Spain contributed samples from acute and convalescent COVID-19. T cells, B-cell-depleted T cells, or PBMCs supplied cDNA or gDNA.

Original processing methods: Scientists estimated how many nucleated cells there were by amplifying reference gene primers. Using immunoSEQ multiplex PCR, the repertoire was profiled, and TCRdb retains in-frame clones only, with some absent. That table is the source of V, J and clone size, and D and trimming were worked out from the DNA. The repertoire has approximately 100,000 clones, 65% to 80% of them found once; the top ten carry roughly 19%. What was sequenced was peripheral blood. The V call is TRBV27, the J call TRBJ1-5, with 7 bases that match TRBD1. The source is a man in his 70s with active or convalescent COVID-19. The CDR3 region has the DNA TGTGCCAGCAGTTCCTCATTGACAGGGTCTAGCAATCAGCCCCAGCATTTT. Residues: CASSSSLTGSSNQPQHF.